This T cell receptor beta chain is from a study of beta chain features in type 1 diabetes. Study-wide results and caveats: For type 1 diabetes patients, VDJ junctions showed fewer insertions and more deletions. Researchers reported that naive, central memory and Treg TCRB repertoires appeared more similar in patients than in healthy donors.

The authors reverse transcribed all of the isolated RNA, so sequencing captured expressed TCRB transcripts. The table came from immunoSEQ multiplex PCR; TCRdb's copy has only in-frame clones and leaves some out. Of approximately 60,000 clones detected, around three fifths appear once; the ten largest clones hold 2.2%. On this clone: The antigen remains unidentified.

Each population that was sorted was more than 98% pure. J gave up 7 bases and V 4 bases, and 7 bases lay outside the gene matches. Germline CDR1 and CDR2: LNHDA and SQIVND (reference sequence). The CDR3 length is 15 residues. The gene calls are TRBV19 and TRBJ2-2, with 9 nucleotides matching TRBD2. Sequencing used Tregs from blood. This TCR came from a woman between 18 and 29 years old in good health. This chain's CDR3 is CASSSSSGISGELFF. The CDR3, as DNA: TGTGCCAGTAGTAGTTCTAGCGGGATTAGCGGGGAGCTGTTTTTT. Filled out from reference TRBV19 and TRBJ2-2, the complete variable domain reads DGGITQSPKYLFRKEGQNVTLSCEQNLNHDAMYWYRQDPGQGLRLIYYSQIVNDFQKGDIAEGYSVSREKKESFPLTVTSAQKNPTAFYLCASSSSSGISGELFFGEGSRLTVL.